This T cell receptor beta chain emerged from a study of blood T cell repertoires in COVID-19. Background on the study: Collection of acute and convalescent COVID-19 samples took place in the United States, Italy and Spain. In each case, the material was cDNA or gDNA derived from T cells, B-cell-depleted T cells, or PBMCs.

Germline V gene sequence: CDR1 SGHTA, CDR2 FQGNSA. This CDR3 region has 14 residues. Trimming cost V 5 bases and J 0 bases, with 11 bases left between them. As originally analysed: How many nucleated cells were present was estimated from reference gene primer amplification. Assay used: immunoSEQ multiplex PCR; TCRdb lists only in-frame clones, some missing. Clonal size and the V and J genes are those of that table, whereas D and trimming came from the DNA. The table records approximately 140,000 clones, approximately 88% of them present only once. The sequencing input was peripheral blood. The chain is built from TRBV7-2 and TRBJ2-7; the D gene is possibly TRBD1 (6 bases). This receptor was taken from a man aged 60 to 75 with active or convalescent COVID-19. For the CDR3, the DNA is TGTGCCAGCAGCGAACAGGGAACCTCCTACGAGCAGTACTTC. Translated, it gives CASSEQGTSYEQYF.